These T cell receptor beta chains were read from a single sample in a study of spatial heterogeneity in lung cancer. One entry per CDR3 protein results from TCRdb running MiXCR on the 5' RACE reads. The table lists about 5,900 distinct CDR3 sequences, 15% to 20% of them singletons, with more than 14% in the top ten. Sample: lung tumor tissue, taken at surgery. The receptors stem from a male donor with early-stage non-small cell lung cancer. Each CDR3 is given with its conserved first and last residue. Fields, in order: J gene, CDR3 length, clone size, D gene, V gene, CDR3 protein, CDR3 DNA. D genes are given only for firm matches. Some rows have no size entry. The others give once, few or many, or a class for an expanded clone.

j_call: TRBJ1-3
cdr3_length: 16
clone_size: many
d_call: -
v_call: TRBV28
cdr3_aa: CASSSPAGSSGNTIYF
cdr3_nt: TGTGCCAGCAGTTCCCCGGCGGGCAGCTCTGGAAACACCATATATTTT

j_call: TRBJ2-5
cdr3_length: 13
clone_size: -
d_call: -
v_call: TRBV29-1
cdr3_aa: CSVEGQGQETQYF
cdr3_nt: TGCAGCGTTGAAGGGCAGGGTCAAGAGACCCAGTACTTC

j_call: TRBJ2-5
cdr3_length: 15
clone_size: -
d_call: -
v_call: TRBV11-2
cdr3_aa: CASSANYGPSETQYF
cdr3_nt: TGTGCCAGCAGCGCGAATTATGGACCTTCGGAGACCCAGTACTTC

j_call: TRBJ2-1
cdr3_length: 13
clone_size: many
d_call: -
v_call: TRBV4-3
cdr3_aa: CASSQEMYNEQFF
cdr3_nt: TGCGCCAGCAGCCAAGAAATGTACAATGAGCAGTTCTTC

j_call: TRBJ2-7
cdr3_length: 14
clone_size: many
d_call: -
v_call: TRBV20-1
cdr3_aa: CSAPGRAPPYEQYF
cdr3_nt: TGCAGTGCTCCAGGCCGGGCCCCGCCCTACGAGCAGTACTTC

j_call: TRBJ2-7
cdr3_length: 14
clone_size: medium-sized
d_call: -
v_call: TRBV12-3/TRBV12-4
cdr3_aa: CASSPGQSYYEQYF
cdr3_nt: TGTGCCAGCAGTCCCGGACAGAGTTACTACGAGCAGTACTTC

j_call: TRBJ2-3
cdr3_length: 15
clone_size: few
d_call: -
v_call: TRBV4-1
cdr3_aa: CASSQVSGSTDTQYF
cdr3_nt: TGCGCCAGCAGCCAAGTAAGCGGGAGCACAGATACGCAGTATTTT

j_call: TRBJ2-3
cdr3_length: 10
clone_size: -
d_call: -
v_call: TRBV30
cdr3_aa: CAWRREKQYF
cdr3_nt: TGTGCCTGGAGGAGGGAGAAGCAGTATTTT

j_call: TRBJ2-1
cdr3_length: 14
clone_size: medium-sized
d_call: TRBD2
v_call: TRBV7-9
cdr3_aa: CASSSAGLGDEQFF
cdr3_nt: TGTGCCAGCAGCTCTGCCGGACTAGGTGATGAGCAGTTCTTC

j_call: TRBJ2-1
cdr3_length: 14
clone_size: -
d_call: TRBD1
v_call: TRBV19
cdr3_aa: CASSGQVLRNEQFF
cdr3_nt: TGTGCCAGCTCGGGACAGGTCCTCCGCAATGAGCAGTTCTTC

j_call: TRBJ2-1
cdr3_length: 15
clone_size: many
d_call: -
v_call: TRBV20-1
cdr3_aa: CSASSHRDLYNEQFF
cdr3_nt: TGCAGTGCTAGTAGTCACAGGGACCTCTACAATGAGCAGTTCTTC

j_call: TRBJ1-3
cdr3_length: 16
clone_size: many
d_call: -
v_call: TRBV7-3
cdr3_aa: CASSRGGPSSGNTIYF
cdr3_nt: TGTGCCAGCAGCCGTGGGGGACCGAGCTCTGGAAACACCATATATTTT

j_call: TRBJ2-1
cdr3_length: 18
clone_size: few
d_call: TRBD2
v_call: TRBV9
cdr3_aa: CASSVDLGLAGTYNEQFF
cdr3_nt: TGTGCCAGCAGCGTAGACCTGGGGCTAGCGGGGACGTACAATGAGCAGTTCTTC

j_call: TRBJ2-5
cdr3_length: 15
clone_size: -
d_call: -
v_call: TRBV11-2
cdr3_aa: CASSANYGLSETQYF
cdr3_nt: TGTGCCAGCAGCGCGAATTATGGACTTTCGGAGACCCAGTACTTC

j_call: TRBJ2-5
cdr3_length: 14
clone_size: medium-sized
d_call: -
v_call: TRBV7-2
cdr3_aa: CASSFQGGRETQYF
cdr3_nt: TGTGCCAGCAGCTTCCAGGGTGGGCGGGAGACCCAGTACTTC

j_call: TRBJ2-2
cdr3_length: 15
clone_size: -
d_call: TRBD1
v_call: TRBV7-2
cdr3_aa: CASSLGTGSTGELFF
cdr3_nt: TGTGCCAGCAGCTTAGGGACAGGGAGTACCGGGGAGCTGTTTTTT

j_call: TRBJ2-3
cdr3_length: 15
clone_size: -
d_call: -
v_call: TRBV11-2
cdr3_aa: CASRSSGFGTDTQYF
cdr3_nt: TGTGCCAGCAGGTCAAGCGGGTTCGGCACAGATACGCAGTATTTT

j_call: TRBJ2-5
cdr3_length: 16
clone_size: -
d_call: TRBD2
v_call: TRBV9
cdr3_aa: CASSGELAGGQETQYF
cdr3_nt: TGTGCCAGCAGCGGAGAACTAGCGGGAGGTCAAGAGACCCAGTACTTC

j_call: TRBJ1-5
cdr3_length: 16
clone_size: many
d_call: -
v_call: TRBV7-9
cdr3_aa: CASSPMGTGAGQPQHF
cdr3_nt: TGTGCCAGCAGCCCGATGGGAACGGGGGCGGGTCAGCCCCAGCATTTT

j_call: TRBJ2-3
cdr3_length: 17
clone_size: -
d_call: TRBD2
v_call: TRBV7-9
cdr3_aa: CASSHTRLAGVVGTQYF
cdr3_nt: TGTGCCAGCAGCCATACCCGTCTAGCGGGAGTGGTAGGCACGCAGTATTTT

j_call: TRBJ1-5
cdr3_length: 15
clone_size: -
d_call: TRBD1
v_call: TRBV6-1
cdr3_aa: CASSKGTGGDQPQHF
cdr3_nt: TGTGCCAGCAGTAAGGGGACAGGGGGCGATCAGCCCCAGCATTTT

j_call: TRBJ2-5
cdr3_length: 14
clone_size: medium-sized
d_call: -
v_call: TRBV7-6
cdr3_aa: CASSGAGTQETQYF
cdr3_nt: TGTGCCAGCAGCGGGGCCGGGACGCAAGAGACCCAGTACTTC

j_call: TRBJ1-3
cdr3_length: 14
clone_size: medium-sized
d_call: -
v_call: TRBV9
cdr3_aa: CASSGRAGGNTIYF
cdr3_nt: TGTGCCAGCAGCGGGAGGGCAGGTGGAAACACCATATATTTT

j_call: TRBJ1-2
cdr3_length: 13
clone_size: few
d_call: -
v_call: TRBV7-3
cdr3_aa: CASSLTGTYGYTF
cdr3_nt: TGTGCCAGCAGCTTAACAGGCACCTATGGCTACACCTTC

j_call: TRBJ2-7
cdr3_length: 13
clone_size: -
d_call: TRBD2
v_call: TRBV18
cdr3_aa: CASSPLAGGEQYF
cdr3_nt: TGTGCCAGCTCGCCACTAGCGGGAGGCGAGCAGTACTTC

j_call: TRBJ1-2
cdr3_length: 13
clone_size: medium-sized
d_call: -
v_call: TRBV7-2
cdr3_aa: CASSRQYGYGYTF
cdr3_nt: TGTGCCAGCAGCCGACAGTATGGTTATGGCTACACCTTC

j_call: TRBJ1-1
cdr3_length: 13
clone_size: large
d_call: -
v_call: TRBV6-5
cdr3_aa: CASSYFGGTEAFF
cdr3_nt: TGTGCCAGCAGTTACTTCGGGGGGACTGAAGCTTTCTTT

j_call: TRBJ1-5
cdr3_length: 13
clone_size: medium-sized
d_call: -
v_call: TRBV28
cdr3_aa: CASSPPSYQPQHF
cdr3_nt: TGTGCCAGCAGTCCCCCCTCCTATCAGCCCCAGCATTTT

j_call: TRBJ2-3
cdr3_length: 16
clone_size: -
d_call: TRBD2
v_call: TRBV28
cdr3_aa: CASSPPPSGGHDTQYF
cdr3_nt: TGTGCCAGCAGTCCCCCTCCTAGCGGGGGACATGATACGCAGTATTTT